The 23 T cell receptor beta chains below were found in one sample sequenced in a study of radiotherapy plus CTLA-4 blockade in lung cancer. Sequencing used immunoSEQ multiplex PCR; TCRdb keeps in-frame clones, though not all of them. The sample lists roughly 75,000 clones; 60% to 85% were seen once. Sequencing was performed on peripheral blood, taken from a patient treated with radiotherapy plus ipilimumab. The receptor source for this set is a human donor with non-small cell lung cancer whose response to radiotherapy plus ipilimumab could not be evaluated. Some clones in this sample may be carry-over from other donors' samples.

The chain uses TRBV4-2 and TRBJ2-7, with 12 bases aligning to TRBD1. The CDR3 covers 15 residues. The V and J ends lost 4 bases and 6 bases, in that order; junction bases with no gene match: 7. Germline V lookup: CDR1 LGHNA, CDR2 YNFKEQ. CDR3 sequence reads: CASSPSRDRGREQYF. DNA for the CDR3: TGTGCCAGCAGCCCCTCAAGGGACAGGGGGCGCGAGCAGTACTTC.

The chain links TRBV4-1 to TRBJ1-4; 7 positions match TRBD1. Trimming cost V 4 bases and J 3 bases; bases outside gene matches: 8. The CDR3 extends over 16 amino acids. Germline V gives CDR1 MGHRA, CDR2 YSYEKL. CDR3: CASSPRQGAANEKLFF. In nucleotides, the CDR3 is TGCGCCAGCAGCCCACGACAGGGTGCGGCTAATGAAAAACTGTTTTTT.

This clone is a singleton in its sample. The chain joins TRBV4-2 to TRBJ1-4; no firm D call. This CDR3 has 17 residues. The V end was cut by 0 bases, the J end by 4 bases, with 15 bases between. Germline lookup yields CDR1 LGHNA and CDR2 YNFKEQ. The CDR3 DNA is TGTGCCAGCAGCCAAGAACCGGGAACAGCCTATAATGAAAAACTGTTTTTT. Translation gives CASSQEPGTAYNEKLFF.

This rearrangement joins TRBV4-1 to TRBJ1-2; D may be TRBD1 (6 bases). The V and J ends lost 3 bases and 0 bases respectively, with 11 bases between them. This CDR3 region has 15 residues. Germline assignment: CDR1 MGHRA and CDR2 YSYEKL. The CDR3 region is CASSQSPGANYGYTF. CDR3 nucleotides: TGCGCCAGCAGCCAGTCCCCAGGGGCTAACTATGGCTACACCTTC.

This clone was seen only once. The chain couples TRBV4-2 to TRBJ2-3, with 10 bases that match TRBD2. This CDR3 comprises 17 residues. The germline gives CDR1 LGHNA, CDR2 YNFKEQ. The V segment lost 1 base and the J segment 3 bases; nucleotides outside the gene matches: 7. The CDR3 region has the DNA TGTGCCAGCAGCCAAGGGTCCTTAGCGGGGGGAACAGATACGCAGTATTTT. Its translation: CASSQGSLAGGTDTQYF.

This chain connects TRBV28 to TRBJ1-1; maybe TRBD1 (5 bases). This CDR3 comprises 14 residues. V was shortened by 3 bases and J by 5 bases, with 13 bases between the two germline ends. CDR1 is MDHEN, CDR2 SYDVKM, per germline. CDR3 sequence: CASSLQGGGTEAFF. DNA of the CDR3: TGTGCCAGCAGTTTGCAGGGAGGAGGGACTGAAGCTTTCTTT.

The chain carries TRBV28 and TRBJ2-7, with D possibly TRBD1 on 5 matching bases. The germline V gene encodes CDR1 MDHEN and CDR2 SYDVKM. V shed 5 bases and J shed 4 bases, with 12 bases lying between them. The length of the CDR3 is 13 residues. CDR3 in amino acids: CASSLSDRYEQYF. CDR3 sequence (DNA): TGTGCCAGCAGTCTATCCGACAGATACGAGCAGTACTTC.

Written as DNA, the CDR3 is TGTGCCAGCAGTTACACAGGGGCCTATGGCTACACCTTC. Encoded protein: CASSYTGAYGYTF. The V gene is TRBV6-5, the J gene TRBJ1-2; the match to TRBD1 covers 7 bases. Germline trimming cut 2 bases from V and 4 bases from J; bases unmatched to any gene: 1. This CDR3 has 13 amino acids. Germline CDR1 MNHEY, CDR2 SVGAGI.

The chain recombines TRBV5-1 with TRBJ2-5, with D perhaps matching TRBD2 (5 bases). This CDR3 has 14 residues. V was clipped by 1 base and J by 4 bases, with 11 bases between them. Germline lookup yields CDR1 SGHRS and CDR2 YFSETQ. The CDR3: CASSLLSSRETQYF. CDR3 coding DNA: TGCGCCAGCAGCTTGTTGTCTAGCCGAGAGACCCAGTACTTC.

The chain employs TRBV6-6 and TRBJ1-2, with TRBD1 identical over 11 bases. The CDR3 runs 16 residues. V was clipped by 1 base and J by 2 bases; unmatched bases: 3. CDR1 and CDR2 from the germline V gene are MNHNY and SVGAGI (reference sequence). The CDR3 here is CASSYYRDRGNYGYTF. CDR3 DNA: TGTGCCAGCAGTTACTACCGGGACAGGGGGAACTATGGCTACACCTTC.

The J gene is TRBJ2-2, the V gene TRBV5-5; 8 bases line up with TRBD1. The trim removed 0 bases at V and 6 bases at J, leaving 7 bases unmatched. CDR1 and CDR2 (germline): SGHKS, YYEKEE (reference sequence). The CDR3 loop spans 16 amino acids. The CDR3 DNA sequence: TGTGCCAGCAGCTTGGCGGCAGGGGGCGTTGCCGGGGAGCTGTTTTTT. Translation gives CASSLAAGGVAGELFF.

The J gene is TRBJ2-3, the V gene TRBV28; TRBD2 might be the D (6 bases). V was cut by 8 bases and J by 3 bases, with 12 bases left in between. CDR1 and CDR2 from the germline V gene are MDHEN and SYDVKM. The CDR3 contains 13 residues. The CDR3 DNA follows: TGTGCCAGCGTGGGGGGTTTGACAGATACGCAGTATTTT. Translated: CASVGGLTDTQYF.

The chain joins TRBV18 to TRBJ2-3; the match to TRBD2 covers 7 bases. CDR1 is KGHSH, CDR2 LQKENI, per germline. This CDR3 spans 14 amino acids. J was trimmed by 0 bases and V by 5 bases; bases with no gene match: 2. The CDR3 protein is CASSDGGSTDTQYF. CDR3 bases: TGTGCCAGCTCAGACGGGGGGAGCACAGATACGCAGTATTTT.

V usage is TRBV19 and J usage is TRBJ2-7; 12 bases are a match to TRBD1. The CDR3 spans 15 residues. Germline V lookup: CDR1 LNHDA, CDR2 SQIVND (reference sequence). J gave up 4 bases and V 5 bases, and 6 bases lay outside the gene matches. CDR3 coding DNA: TGTGCCAGTAGTTTGGGACAGGGGGCGCATTACGAGCAGTACTTC. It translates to CASSLGQGAHYEQYF. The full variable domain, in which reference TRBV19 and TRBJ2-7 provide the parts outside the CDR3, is DGGITQSPKYLFRKEGQNVTLSCEQNLNHDAMYWYRQDPGQGLRLIYYSQIVNDFQKGDIAEGYSVSREKKESFPLTVTSAQKNPTAFYLCASSLGQGAHYEQYFGPGTRLTVT.

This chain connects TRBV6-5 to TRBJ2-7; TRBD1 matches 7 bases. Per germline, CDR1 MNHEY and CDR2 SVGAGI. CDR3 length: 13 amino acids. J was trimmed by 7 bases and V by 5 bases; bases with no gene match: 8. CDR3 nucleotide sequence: TGTGCCAGCAGTGCCGACAGGGTTGGAGAGCAGTACTTC. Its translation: CASSADRVGEQYF.

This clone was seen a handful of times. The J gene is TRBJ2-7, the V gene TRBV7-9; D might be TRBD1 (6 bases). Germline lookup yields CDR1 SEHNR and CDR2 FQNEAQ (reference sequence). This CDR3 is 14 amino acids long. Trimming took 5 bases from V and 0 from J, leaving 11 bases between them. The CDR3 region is CASSGQLSSYEQYF. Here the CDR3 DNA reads TGTGCCAGCAGCGGACAGCTGAGCTCCTACGAGCAGTACTTC.

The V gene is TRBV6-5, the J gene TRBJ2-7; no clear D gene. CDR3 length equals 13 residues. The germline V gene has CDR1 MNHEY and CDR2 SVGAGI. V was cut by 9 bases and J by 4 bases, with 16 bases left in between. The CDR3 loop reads CASKITGGYEQYF. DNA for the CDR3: TGTGCCAGTAAAATCACGGGTGGGTACGAGCAGTACTTC.

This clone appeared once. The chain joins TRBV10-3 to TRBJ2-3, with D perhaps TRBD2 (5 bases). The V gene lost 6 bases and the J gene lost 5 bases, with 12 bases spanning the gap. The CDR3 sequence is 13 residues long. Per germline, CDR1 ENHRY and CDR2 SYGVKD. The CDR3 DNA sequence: TGTGCCATCAGGGGTAATGAGGGAGATACGCAGTATTTT. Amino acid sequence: CAIRGNEGDTQYF.

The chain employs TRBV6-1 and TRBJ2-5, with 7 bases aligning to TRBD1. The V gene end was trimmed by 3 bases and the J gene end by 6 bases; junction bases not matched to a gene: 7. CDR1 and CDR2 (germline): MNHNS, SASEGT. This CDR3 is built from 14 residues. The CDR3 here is CASSEWQGVQTQYF. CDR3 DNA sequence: TGTGCCAGCAGTGAGTGGCAGGGGGTGCAGACCCAGTACTTC.

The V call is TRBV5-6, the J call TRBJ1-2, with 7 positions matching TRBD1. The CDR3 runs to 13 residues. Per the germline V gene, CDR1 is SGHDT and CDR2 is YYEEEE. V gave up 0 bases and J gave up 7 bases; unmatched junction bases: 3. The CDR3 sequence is CASSLVTGTGYTF. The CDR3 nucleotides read TGTGCCAGCAGCTTGGTGACAGGGACTGGCTACACCTTC.

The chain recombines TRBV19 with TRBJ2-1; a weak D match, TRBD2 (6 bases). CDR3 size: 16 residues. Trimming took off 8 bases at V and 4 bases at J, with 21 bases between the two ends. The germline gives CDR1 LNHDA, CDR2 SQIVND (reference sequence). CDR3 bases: TGTGCCAGTTCTCAGTCCCATGGGGGGTTATACAATGAGCAGTTCTTC. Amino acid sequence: CASSQSHGGLYNEQFF.

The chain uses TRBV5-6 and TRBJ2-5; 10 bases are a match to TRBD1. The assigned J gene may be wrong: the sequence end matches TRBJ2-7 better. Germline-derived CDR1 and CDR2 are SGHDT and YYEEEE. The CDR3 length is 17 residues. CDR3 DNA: TGTGCCAGCAGCCATTCCCCCGGGGGACAGGGGAACTACGAGCAGTACTTC. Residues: CASSHSPGGQGNYEQYF.

The DNA for the CDR3 is TGTGCCAGCACAGGACTAGCGGGGGGCCCCTACGAGCAGTACTTC. Its protein is CASTGLAGGPYEQYF. The chain combines TRBV27 with TRBJ2-5; 14 bases fit TRBD2. Judging by the DNA end, TRBJ2-7 fits better; the J call may be wrong. Germline-derived CDR1 and CDR2 are MNHEY and SMNVEV (reference sequence). The CDR3 contains 15 residues.